Here is one T cell receptor beta chain with its context. No antigen is known for it. The CDR3 consists of 15 residues. Unmatched junction bases numbered 7, after V lost 4 bases and J lost 2 bases. Germline CDR1 KGHSH, CDR2 LQKENI. These data come from a study of OX40 agonist ivuxolimab in advanced cancers. Study at large: Patients received ivuxolimab, an agonistic anti-OX40 (CD134) antibody. Patients treated during dose escalation were battling hepatocellular carcinoma, melanoma, renal cell or head and neck cancer. The study's findings and limits: Clones of CD4+ and CD8+ blood T cells grew by week 6 at doses of 0.1 to 3.0 mg/kg. Expansion of clones was among the lowest in partial responders at 0.1-3.0 mg/kg.

This table comes from immunoSEQ multiplex PCR, and its TCRdb copy is limited to in-frame clones, with some not included. The sample consists of about 70,000 clones, 80% to 90% of them appearing once. The chain links TRBV18 to TRBJ2-7; 8 bases are shared with TRBD1. The sample here was CD4+ or CD8+ T cells sorted from blood, taken in a trial of the OX40 agonist ivuxolimab. This TCR was recovered from an adult with an advanced solid tumor such as melanoma, head and neck, liver or kidney cancer. As DNA, the CDR3 is TGTGCCAGCTCACTCGGGACAGGACTAACCTACGAGCAGTACTTC. Translated: CASSLGTGLTYEQYF.